Below are 23 T cell receptor beta chains sequenced from a single sample in a study of human T cells and chemical hapten exposure (dated by TCRdb to the early 2020s). Libraries came from RACE. The sample was run on a NextSeq 500. TCRdb ran its own pipeline on the public reads, namely fastp trimming at Q25 and MiXCR clone calling, and kept in-frame beta chains. CDR3 protein duplicates are merged, each entry listing the most common genes and DNA. The sample records about 380,000 distinct CDR3 sequences, approximately 4.4% of which are singletons. The ten largest clonotypes hold over 2% of the sample. The intended sense of this specimen's time point label: patch test 1, 2 weeks after DPC sensitization. The meaning of the sample's treatment or condition label: therapeutic diphenylcyclopropenone sensitization with weekly scalp DPC. Sequencing was performed on whole blood, taken in connection with sensitization to the hapten diphenylcyclopropenone (DPC). Receptor source: a woman aged 50 to 60 with alopecia areata. Some clones in this sample may be carry-over from other donors' samples.

This clonotype was picked up many times. The chain combines TRBV7-9 with TRBJ2-3; D unresolved. This CDR3 is built from 12 residues. Between the trimmed V and J ends, which lost 2 bases and 4 bases, there was a span of 4 bases. Germline V gene data show CDR1 as SEHNR and CDR2 as FQNEAQ (reference sequence). Here the CDR3 reads CASSLQSDTQYF. CDR3 DNA: TGTGCCAGCAGCTTACAGTCAGATACGCAGTATTTT. The full variable domain, with the rest looked up from reference TRBV7-9 and TRBJ2-3, is DTGVSQNPRHKITKRGQNVTFRCDPISEHNRLYWYRQTLGQGPEFLTYFQNEAQLEKSRLLSDRFSAERPKGSFSTLEIQRTEQGDSAMYLCASSLQSDTQYFGPGTRLTVL.

This clonotype was recorded many times. The chain is built from TRBV5-1 and TRBJ2-5; D uncertain. V lost 1 base and J lost 1, with 11 bases in between. The CDR3 is 15 residues long. CDR1 SGHRS and CDR2 YFSETQ come from the germline V gene. CDR3 in DNA: TGCGCCAGCAGCTTGTATTCGGAGCCCCAAGAGACCCAGTACTTC. Amino acid sequence: CASSLYSEPQETQYF.

This clonotype was detected many times. The chain carries TRBV30 and TRBJ2-1, with 8 nucleotides matching TRBD2. The CDR3 runs to 15 residues. Germline V gene lookup returns CDR1 GTSNPN and CDR2 SVGIG (reference sequence). The V and J ends lost 0 bases and 5 bases, in that order; junction bases with no gene match: 6. The CDR3 is CAWSVWGTSNNEQFF. The CDR3 nucleotides are TGTGCCTGGAGTGTATGGGGGACTAGTAACAATGAGCAGTTCTTC.

The CDR3 nucleotides are TGTGCCAGCAGCCCAGGCACCCTGCCGGGGTTGTACGGCTACACCTTC. Its translation: CASSPGTLPGLYGYTF. V and J are TRBV13 and TRBJ1-2; D ambiguous. Germline-derived CDR1 and CDR2 are PRHDT and FYEKMQ (reference sequence). This CDR3 region has 16 residues. V was cut by 5 bases and J by 8 bases, with 24 bases left in between.

The sample holds a few counts of this clonotype. The V and J genes are TRBV15 and TRBJ1-2; D gene ambiguous. Germline V lookup: CDR1 LNHNV, CDR2 YYDKDF (reference sequence). The CDR3 spans 12 residues. V was pared by 0 bases and J by 8 bases, with 7 bases between. The DNA of the CDR3 is TGTGCCACCAGCAGAGATCATGTAGGCTACACCTTC. It is translated as CATSRDHVGYTF.

This clonotype was found a few times. The chain joins TRBV20-1 to TRBJ2-7, with TRBD2 identical over 10 bases. Unmatched junction bases numbered 9, after V lost 6 bases and J lost 4 bases. CDR1 and CDR2 from the germline V gene are DFQATT and SNEGSKA (reference sequence). The CDR3 spans 14 residues. CDR3 region: CSAFPLAGAYEQYF. The CDR3 DNA sequence: TGCAGTGCCTTCCCCCTAGCGGGGGCATACGAGCAGTACTTC.

This CDR3 is CASSEYRRNEQFF. The CDR3 nucleotides read TGTGCCAGCAGTGAATACCGGCGGAATGAGCAGTTCTTC. The rearrangement joins TRBV2 to TRBJ2-1; D gene uncertain. The CDR3 sequence is 13 residues long. Trimming removed 2 bases from V and 7 bases from J, with 9 bases in between. Germline V gene lookup returns CDR1 SNHLY and CDR2 FYNNEI.

This clonotype was found many times. The rearrangement joins TRBV29-1 to TRBJ2-1, with 11 bases lining up with TRBD2. The junction had 6 bases not matched to a gene; V was cut back by 6 bases and J by 5 bases. Germline V CDR1 and CDR2: SQVTM, ANQGSEA. This CDR3 region has 14 residues. The CDR3 DNA sequence: TGCAGCGTCTTGACTAGCGGGGTGAACAATGAGCAGTTCTTC. It specifies CSVLTSGVNNEQFF.

This clonotype was recorded at least ten times. The rearrangement uses TRBV20-1 and TRBJ2-7, with TRBD2 matching over 10 bases. Germline loops: CDR1 DFQATT, CDR2 SNEGSKA (reference sequence). V was clipped by 3 bases and J by 6 bases; unmatched bases: 11. The CDR3 totals 15 residues. The CDR3 protein is CSASPRLAGALEQYF. CDR3 sequence (DNA): TGCAGTGCTAGCCCCCGGCTAGCGGGAGCACTCGAGCAGTACTTC.

This clonotype came up a few times. The CDR3 is CSARDFGGIHYEQYF. CDR3 nucleotides: TGCAGTGCTAGAGATTTTGGCGGGATTCACTACGAGCAGTACTTC. The chain couples TRBV20-1 to TRBJ2-7; perhaps TRBD2 as D (6 bases). The CDR3 totals 15 residues. The germline V gene encodes CDR1 DFQATT and CDR2 SNEGSKA (reference sequence). V lost 0 bases and J 3 bases, leaving 15 bases between the germline ends.

This clonotype was detected only a few times. A much larger clone is a single base away; this may be a read error. The rearrangement uses TRBV11-2 and TRBJ2-5; unclear D gene. V was shortened by 2 bases and J by 3 bases, with 4 bases between the two germline ends. CDR3 size: 12 residues. The germline CDR1 and CDR2 sequences are SGHAT and FQNNGV. This chain's CDR3 is CASSLLEETQYF. Written as DNA, the CDR3 is TGTGCCAGCAGCTTACTCGAAGAGACCCAGTACTTC.

The chain is built from TRBV12-3 or TRBV12-4 and TRBJ1-3; maybe TRBD1 (5 bases). Trimming took 3 bases from V and 0 from J, leaving 12 bases between them. CDR3 size: 16 residues. CDR3 nucleotide sequence: TGTGCCAGCAGTTTTAAAGGGGCGTCCTCTGGAAACACCATATATTTT. Its protein is CASSFKGASSGNTIYF.

This clonotype has just a few counts. This chain uses TRBV7-2 with TRBJ2-1; D uncertain. CDR1 and CDR2 (germline): SGHTA, FQGNSA. The CDR3 extends over 15 amino acids. Deletions cut 5 bases from V and 2 bases from J, with 13 bases between. The CDR3 protein is CASSLDLAAYNEQFF. Here the CDR3 DNA reads TGTGCCAGCAGCCTGGACCTCGCCGCCTACAATGAGCAGTTCTTC. Full variable domain (rest looked up from reference TRBV7-2 and TRBJ2-1): GAGVSQSPSNKVTEKGKDVELRCDPISGHTALYWYRQSLGQGLEFLIYFQGNSAPDKSGLPSDRFSAERTGGSVSTLTIQRTQQEDSAVYLCASSLDLAAYNEQFFGPGTRLTVL.

The sample holds many counts of this clonotype. The CDR3 loop is CADRGAGGELFF. The DNA for the CDR3 is TGTGCCGACCGGGGGGCTGGAGGGGAGCTGTTTTTT. The chain uses TRBV7-2 and TRBJ2-2; a weak D match, TRBD2 (7 bases). The CDR3 has 12 amino acids. Trimming left V 11 bases short and J 8 bases short, with 15 bases between. CDR1 and CDR2 (germline): SGHTA, FQGNSA.

The rearrangement uses TRBV20-1 and TRBJ2-7, with D possibly matching TRBD2 (6 bases). The CDR3 totals 12 residues. V gave up 3 bases and J gave up 4 bases, with 10 bases separating them. Germline V lookup: CDR1 DFQATT, CDR2 SNEGSKA (reference sequence). The CDR3 coding sequence is TGCAGTGCTAGCTCTCGGGGGTACGAGCAGTACTTC. Amino acid sequence: CSASSRGYEQYF.

The sample holds many counts of this clonotype. This chain joins TRBV12-3 or TRBV12-4 and TRBJ1-4; no definite D call. Trimming took off 6 bases at V and 8 bases at J, with 16 bases between the two ends. The CDR3 has 14 amino acids. The CDR3 is CASSSDTGWEKLFF. In DNA form, the CDR3 reads TGTGCCAGCAGCTCCGACACTGGATGGGAAAAACTGTTTTTT.

The chain combines TRBV6-2 or TRBV6-3 with TRBJ2-5, with no clear D. V was trimmed by 2 bases and J by 5 bases, leaving 12 bases between them. The CDR3 has 14 amino acids. Germline-derived CDR1 and CDR2 are MNHEY and SVGEGT. DNA of the CDR3: TGTGCCAGCAGTTACACGTCTATTCGGGAGACCCAGTACTTC. Its protein is CASSYTSIRETQYF.

As DNA, the CDR3 is TGTGCCAGCAGACTTGACAGGTTGAACACTGAAGCTTTCTTT. It codes for CASRLDRLNTEAFF. The chain uses TRBV11-1 and TRBJ1-1, with D possibly being TRBD1 (6 bases). Germline CDR1 and CDR2: SGHAT and FQDESV (reference sequence). This CDR3 has 14 residues. V lost 6 bases and J lost 0, with 11 bases in between.

This clonotype was found many times. The CDR3 DNA is TGTGCCAGCAGGATCACAGGGACCGGGGAGCTGTTTTTT. Protein: CASRITGTGELFF. The V gene is TRBV7-3, the J gene TRBJ2-2; D is perhaps TRBD1 (6 bases). The CDR3 contains 13 residues. CDR1 is SGHTA, CDR2 FQGTGA, per germline. V dropped 6 bases and J dropped 5 bases, with 10 bases sitting between them.

CDR3 region: CASSLKLAGSVGELFF. For the CDR3, the DNA is TGTGCCAGCAGTTTAAAACTAGCGGGTTCTGTCGGGGAGCTGTTTTTT. The chain combines TRBV27 with TRBJ2-2; 9 bases map to TRBD2. CDR3 size: 16 residues. The V gene's germline CDR1 is MNHEY and CDR2 SMNVEV (reference sequence). V lost 2 bases, J lost 7 bases, and 8 bases stayed unmatched.

This clonotype was observed many times. CDR3 in DNA: TGTGCCAGCAGTTTGGGACAAGGAACTAGCAATTATCAGCCCCAGCATTTT. Amino acid sequence: CASSLGQGTSNYQPQHF. The chain is built from TRBV6-2 or TRBV6-3 and TRBJ1-5, with D maybe TRBD1 (6 bases). The CDR3 has 17 amino acids. V was pared by 4 bases and J by 5 bases, with 21 bases between. CDR1 is MNHEY and CDR2 is SVGEGT in the germline V gene.

This clonotype occurred many times. V usage is TRBV7-8 and J usage is TRBJ1-1, with D hard to call. This CDR3 spans 14 amino acids. V lost 6 bases, J lost 3 bases, and 14 bases lay in between. Germline V lookup: CDR1 SGHVS, CDR2 FQNEAQ. The CDR3 protein is CASSRGRGDTEAFF. The CDR3 bases are TGTGCCAGCAGTAGAGGCCGCGGGGACACTGAAGCTTTCTTT.

The V call is TRBV19, the J call TRBJ2-4; 14 nucleotides agree with TRBD2. This CDR3 region has 18 residues. CDR1 and CDR2 from the germline V gene are LNHDA and SQIVND (reference sequence). The ends lost 6 bases at V and 1 base at J; junction bases unmatched: 8. This CDR3 reads CASSRLAGGPVAKNIQYF. In DNA, the CDR3 is TGTGCCAGTAGCAGACTAGCGGGAGGGCCGGTGGCCAAAAACATTCAGTACTTC.